Sequencing of this TCR beta chain was carried out in a study of shared clonotypes between healthy human individuals. Authors' processing steps: Junction-only sequences without quality scores came from ImmunoSEQ, so filtering differed. The assay was immunoSEQ multiplex PCR, and TCRdb's table has in-frame clones only and misses some. D and trimming come from the DNA, and the V and J calls and clone size come from that table. The sample shows about 990,000 clones, about four fifths of them seen only once. The table lists this clone with a count of one. CDR3 length equals 12 residues. Per germline, CDR1 SEHNR and CDR2 FQNEAQ (reference sequence). The V and J ends lost 1 base and 9 bases respectively, with 6 bases between them.

The sequencing sample was made of memory CD4+ T cells from PBMCs. Subset of the sample: CD45RA-negative fraction. The clonotype comes from a man aged 18-30 years in good health. Some clones in this sample may be carry-over from other donors' samples. The chain uses TRBV7-9 and TRBJ2-2, with D maybe TRBD2 (5 bases). The CDR3 sequence is CASSLVAWELFF. The CDR3 nucleotides are TGTGCCAGCAGCTTAGTAGCGTGGGAGCTGTTTTTT.